These T cell receptor beta chains were read from a single sample in a study of vaccination and CD4 T cells after COVID-19. Their specific antigens are unknown. TCRdb reprocessed the PCR reads with MiXCR, giving one entry per CDR3 protein. The repertoire holds 20,000 or so distinct CDR3 sequences, with about 61% as singletons. Sequences were obtained from CD4+ T cells from blood, cultured in vitro. These receptors were taken from a human donor who had recovered from COVID-19. CDR3s include the opening cysteine and the closing phenylalanine or tryptophan. The D gene is left open where the match is weak. Rows give clone size only sometimes, using once, few, many, or a class for an expanded clone.

TRBV20-1	NA	TRBJ2-5	NA	CSARGGSETQYF	TGCAGTGCTAGAGGCGGGTCGGAGACCCAGTACTTC
TRBV7-2	TRBD2	TRBJ2-3	NA	CASSQSGASTDTQYF	TGTGCCAGCAGCCAAAGCGGGGCTAGCACAGATACGCAGTATTTT
TRBV24-1	NA	TRBJ2-1	once	CATSDPRGYNEQFF	TGTGCCACCAGTGACCCGAGGGGGTACAATGAGCAGTTCTTC
TRBV20-1	NA	TRBJ1-5	few	CSARGDSNQPQHF	TGCAGTGCTAGAGGAGACAGTAATCAGCCCCAGCATTTT
TRBV7-9	TRBD1	TRBJ2-7	few	CASSFGTGGYEQYF	TGTGCCAGCAGCTTCGGGACAGGGGGCTACGAGCAGTACTTC
TRBV19	NA	TRBJ1-5	few	CASRGTGFSNQPQHF	TGTGCCAGTAGGGGAACAGGGTTTAGCAATCAGCCCCAGCATTTT
TRBV2	NA	TRBJ1-1	NA	CASSLQSLNTEAFF	TGTGCCAGCAGCCTACAGAGCCTAAACACTGAAGCTTTCTTT
TRBV11-3	NA	TRBJ2-7	NA	CASSLGVSNEQYF	TGTGCCAGCAGCTTAGGAGTTAGCAACGAGCAGTACTTC
TRBV20-1	NA	TRBJ1-1	NA	CSASGESTEAFF	TGCAGTGCTAGTGGTGAGAGCACTGAAGCTTTCTTT
TRBV12-3/TRBV12-4	NA	TRBJ2-2	NA	CASQTPGMNTGELFF	TGTGCCAGCCAAACACCAGGGATGAACACCGGGGAGCTGTTTTTT
TRBV6-2/TRBV6-3	TRBD1	TRBJ1-5	NA	CASSYGRGRGNQPQHF	TGTGCCAGCAGTTATGGCAGGGGGCGCGGCAATCAGCCCCAGCATTTT
TRBV12-5	TRBD1	TRBJ2-1	NA	CASGLGQGARNEQFF	TGTGCTAGTGGTTTGGGACAGGGGGCGCGGAATGAGCAGTTCTTC
TRBV6-1	NA	TRBJ2-2	NA	CATQTYTNTGELFF	TGTGCCACCCAGACTTACACGAACACCGGGGAGCTGTTTTTT
TRBV7-9	NA	TRBJ1-2	few	CASSPQGGSYYGYTF	TGTGCCAGCAGCCCACAGGGAGGGTCGTACTATGGCTACACCTTC
TRBV12-3/TRBV12-4	NA	TRBJ1-1	few	CASTRVGDRNTEAFF	TGTGCCAGCACCAGGGTCGGCGACAGGAACACTGAAGCTTTCTTT
TRBV2	TRBD1	TRBJ1-2	few	CASSEARDRHGYTF	TGTGCCAGCAGTGAAGCGCGGGACAGACATGGCTACACCTTC
TRBV30	NA	TRBJ1-2	NA	CAWSVARGYTF	TGTGCCTGGAGTGTTGCGCGTGGCTACACCTTC
TRBV7-2	NA	TRBJ1-3	NA	CASSLVPAAGNTIYF	TGTGCCAGCAGCTTAGTACCGGCAGCTGGAAACACCATATATTTT
TRBV5-8	NA	TRBJ1-2	NA	CASSLARVNYGYTF	TGTGCCAGCAGCTTGGCAAGGGTTAACTATGGCTACACCTTC